This T cell receptor beta chain is drawn from a study of spatial heterogeneity in lung cancer. Study information: Detection consistently captured more beta-chain sequences than alpha-chain sequences.

Time point here: sample taken at primary tumor resection. Researchers sequenced whole RNA taken from tumor, nontumor lung or frozen PBMC without sorting. Samples were donated by 72 untreated early-stage non-small cell lung cancer patients. The library protocol tagged each TCR cDNA with a unique molecular identifier. One entry per CDR3 protein results from TCRdb running MiXCR on the 5' RACE reads. This sample carries roughly 80,000 distinct CDR3 sequences, around 12% of them seen once, and the ten largest clones take around 4.3%. The CDR3 is made up of 13 amino acids. The V gene lost 4 bases and the J gene lost 11 bases, with 18 bases spanning the gap. Germline assignment: CDR1 SQVTM and CDR2 ANQGSEA. This clonotype showed up many times.

This TCR came from a male donor with early-stage non-small cell lung cancer. The rearrangement joins TRBV29-1 to TRBJ2-4, with D possibly being TRBD1 or TRBD2 (6 bases each). The specimen comprised PBMCs, sampled at surgery. DNA for the CDR3: TGCAGCGTTGGGGGGGCCCACGAGGGGTTTCAGTACTTC. This translates into CSVGGAHEGFQYF.